The clone carrying this T cell receptor (beta chain) was observed at least ten times. Its antigen is undetermined. These data belong to a study of T cells in Graves' hyperthyroidism and ophthalmopathy. The CDR3 loop spans 16 amino acids. Trimming took off 0 bases at V and 8 bases at J, with 19 bases between the two ends. The germline V gene has CDR1 SGHTA and CDR2 FQGNSA. Study conclusions and caveats: The model's output predicted ophthalmopathy at a median of roughly 6.9 months prior to onset. Stable hyperthyroidism was told apart from ophthalmopathy by a model built on 13 V-J features.

It was RNA transcripts that yielded the amplified TCR beta CDR3 regions. Using the HTBI primer set, a first-round RT-PCR was run on the TCR CDR3. TCRdb used MiXCR to reprocess the multiplex PCR reads, holding one entry per CDR3 protein. The sample includes roughly 500,000 distinct CDR3 sequences, more than 11% of them seen just once. Source material for PBMCs was 10 ml fresh peripheral blood. This receptor was obtained from a young woman with Graves' hyperthyroidism that later progressed to Graves' ophthalmopathy. The sequencing input was blood. The rearrangement links TRBV7-2 to TRBJ1-2, with D tentatively TRBD1 (5 bases). CDR3 sequence: CASSLARWGNSLGYTF. As DNA, the CDR3 is TGTGCCAGCAGCTTAGCGCGATGGGGGAATTCCTTGGGCTACACCTTC.